Each of the 29 T cell receptor gamma chains below was sequenced from the same sample in a study of gamma delta lymphoproliferative disorders and STAT genes. Sequencing used genomic DNA taken from PBMCs of patients and controls. TCRdb used CATT to re-call clones from the multiplex PCR reads. The sample records around 2,500 gamma-chain clones, around 12% being singletons. The sequenced sample consisted of blood. The origin of the receptors is a human donor with gamma-delta T-cell large granular lymphocyte leukemia.

This clone is medium-sized within its sample. V usage is TRGV8 and J usage is TRGJP2. The J gene is not listed in TCRdb, so it was assigned here from a DNA match to germline. V lost 12 bases to trimming and J lost 3 bases; unmatched junction nucleotides: 19. Germline V gives CDR1 VENAVY, CDR2 YDSYNSRV. The CDR3 has 16 residues. The DNA for the CDR3 is TGTGCCGTTCACCTTCCTAGGGGGCGTAGTGATTGGATCAAGACGTTT. Amino acid sequence: CAVHLPRGRSDWIKTF.

This clone showed up just a few times. V gene TRGV9 combines with J gene TRGJ1 or TRGJ2. As TCRdb names no J gene, one was assigned here on the basis of a DNA match to germline. The CDR3 totals 10 residues. V was clipped by 0 bases and J by 12 bases; unmatched bases: 2. CDR1 and CDR2 (germline): GITISATS, ISYDGTV (reference sequence). The DNA for the CDR3 is TGTGCCTTGTGGGAGGTGTGGAAACTCTTT. Its translation: CALWEVWKLF.

The sample holds a few counts of this clone. This may stem from a read error, because a much larger clone lies one nucleotide away. Distinct nucleotide sequences in the sample also encode this CDR3. The chain links TRGV3 to TRGJ1 or TRGJ2. Since TCRdb gives no J gene, matching the DNA to germline was used here to assign it. The CDR3 length is 12 residues. J was trimmed by 10 bases and V by 1 base; bases with no gene match: 7. Per germline, CDR1 VTNTFY and CDR2 YDVSTARD (reference sequence). CDR3 sequence (DNA): TGTGCCACCTGGGACAGTCCATGGAAGAAACTCTTT. Its protein is CATWDSPWKKLF.

By proportion, this clone is large. V usage is TRGV10 and J usage is TRGJP1. TCRdb supplies no J gene; here it was assigned by aligning the nucleotide sequence to germline. TRGV10 has ORF status, its function being uncertain. Unmatched junction bases numbered 1, after V lost 8 bases and J lost 0 bases. There are 13 residues in the CDR3. The CDR3 reads CAAWDTTGWFKIF. The CDR3 bases are TGTGCTGCGTGGGATACCACTGGTTGGTTCAAGATATTT.

There are many counts of this clone. This sequence joins TRGV3 and TRGJ1 or TRGJ2. The J gene was missing in TCRdb and was found by matching the end of the DNA to germline. V gave up 5 bases and J gave up 2 bases; unmatched junction bases: 3. This CDR3 comprises 12 residues. Germline V gives CDR1 VTNTFY, CDR2 YDVSTARD (reference sequence). As DNA, the CDR3 is TGTGCCACCTGGGGGTATTATTATAAGAAACTCTTT. Translation: CATWGYYYKKLF.

Worth noting for this clone: It is unclear where the CDR3 begins or ends on the DNA, so no DNA is shown, and the CDR3 is as TCRdb lists it. The J gene is uncalled and the V gene is TRGV8. Looked up from germline, CDR1 is VENAVY and CDR2 is YDSYNSRV. Including both end residues, the CDR3 is 20 amino acids long. The CDR3 spells CATWDVGIIIRNSLAVEQHF.

By sample fraction, this clone is medium-sized (0.01 to 0.1%). The CDR3 region has the DNA TGTGCCACCTGGGACGGCCCCGTCCCGCTACACCCTTATTATAAGAAACTCTTT. Translated: CATWDGPVPLHPYYKKLF. The J gene is TRGJ1 or TRGJ2, the V gene TRGV2. As TCRdb names no J gene, one was assigned here on the basis of a DNA match to germline. The junction had 18 bases not matched to a gene; V was cut back by 1 base and J by 3 bases. CDR3 length: 18 residues. Germline CDR1 and CDR2: EGSNGY and YDSYNSKV.

In its sample, this clone is medium-sized. This sequence joins TRGV2 and TRGJP2. Because TCRdb records no J gene, it was assigned here through a match of the DNA to germline. Per the germline V gene, CDR1 is EGSNGY and CDR2 is YDSYNSKV. There are 18 residues in the CDR3. The J segment lost 3 bases and the V segment lost 5 bases, leaving 18 bases of the junction unmatched. This CDR3 reads CATWAQEKQWGSDWIKTF. Written as DNA, the CDR3 is TGTGCCACCTGGGCGCAAGAGAAACAATGGGGTAGTGATTGGATCAAGACGTTT.

Comments on this clone: No DNA is shown, since the ends of the CDR3 on it are uncertain; the CDR3 is the one TCRdb lists. Other nucleotide sequences in the sample specify the same CDR3. Called V gene: TRGV4; the J gene was not called. The CDR3 region is 19 residues in length, termini included. The V gene's germline CDR1 is EGSTGY and CDR2 YDSYTSSV. The CDR3: CATWDGTIIRNSLAVEQHF.

This clone was detected ten times or more. It may be a read error: a sequence one base away is much more abundant. This rearrangement joins TRGV10 to TRGJP1. The J gene is absent in TCRdb and was assigned here via DNA matching to germline. TRGV10 has ORF status, its function being uncertain. CDR3 length: 13 amino acids. The CDR3 sequence is CAAWDTNGWFKIF. In DNA, the CDR3 is TGTGCTGCGTGGGATACCAATGGTTGGTTCAAGATATTT.

This clone was counted many times. The rearrangement links TRGV4 to TRGJ1 or TRGJ2. The J gene, left out of TCRdb, was set here by checking the DNA against germline. Germline V gene lookup returns CDR1 EGSTGY and CDR2 YDSYTSSV. After removal of 4 bases from V and 7 bases from J, the junction contained 4 bases not matched to a gene. CDR3 length: 11 amino acids. The CDR3 region is CATWEWYKKLF. The DNA of the CDR3 is TGTGCCACCTGGGAGTGGTATAAGAAACTCTTT.

This clone showed up many times. V gene TRGV5 combines with J gene TRGJ1 or TRGJ2. Assignment of the J gene here rests on matching the DNA to germline, because TCRdb gives none. Germline trimming cut 4 bases from V and 7 bases from J; bases unmatched to any gene: 4. From germline, CDR1 is VINAFY and CDR2 YDVSNSKD. CDR3 length: 11 residues. CDR3 region: CATWEGYKKLF. The CDR3 DNA reads TGTGCCACCTGGGAGGGGTATAAGAAACTCTTT.

Points on this clone: Because the CDR3's place on the DNA is in doubt, the DNA is left out and the CDR3 is given as listed by TCRdb. V gene TRGV2 was called; the J gene was not. The germline V gene has CDR1 EGSNGY and CDR2 YDSYNSKV. The CDR3 length is 20 residues, termini included. The CDR3 region is CATWDAHVIIRNSLAVEQHF.

A few counts support this clone. TCRdb has a much larger clone's protein, which differs at residue 5 from the translation of this DNA, likely because of a read error; what is shown is the protein translated from the DNA. This chain links TRGV8 with TRGJP1. As TCRdb names no J gene, one was assigned here on the basis of a DNA match to germline. The CDR3 sequence is 10 residues long. Germline-derived CDR1 and CDR2 are VENAVY and YDSYNSRV. The junction had 7 bases not matched to a gene; V was cut back by 9 bases and J by 12 bases. CDR3 in DNA: TGTGCCACCCTGACACGGTTCAAGATATTT. It specifies CATLTRFKIF.

This clone was detected ten times or more. The V call is TRGV3, the J call TRGJ1 or TRGJ2. TCRdb gives no J gene; it was assigned here by matching the DNA to germline. Trimming cost V 3 bases and J 1 base; bases outside gene matches: 3. Looked up from germline, CDR1 is VTNTFY and CDR2 is YDVSTARD (reference sequence). The CDR3 has 13 amino acids. CDR3 region: CATWDPNYYKKLF. CDR3 DNA: TGTGCCACCTGGGACCCCAATTATTATAAGAAACTCTTT.

This clone was seen only a few times. This may stem from a read error, because a much larger clone lies one nucleotide away. The same CDR3 can be traced to other DNA sequences in this sample. The rearrangement joins TRGV4 to TRGJ1 or TRGJ2. TCRdb is silent on the J gene; assignment here came from matching the DNA to germline. Germline loops: CDR1 EGSTGY, CDR2 YDSYTSSV. The junction had 6 bases not matched to a gene; V was cut back by 0 bases and J by 7 bases. The length of the CDR3 is 13 residues. This chain's CDR3 is CATWDGECYKKLF. In nucleotides, the CDR3 is TGTGCCACCTGGGATGGGGAATGCTATAAGAAACTCTTT.

As to this clone: The DNA is omitted, as the CDR3 cannot be located on it reliably, and the CDR3 follows TCRdb's listing. The J gene was not called, though the V gene is TRGV2. The length of the CDR3 is 23 amino acids, counting both ends. Germline values: CDR1 EGSNGY, CDR2 YDSYNSKV. CDR3 region: CATWDGHYAHFIIRNSLAVEQHF.

The sample holds many counts of this clone. The chain uses TRGV8 and TRGJ1 or TRGJ2. TCRdb does not report a J gene; here it was assigned by matching the DNA to germline references. Germline V gives CDR1 VENAVY, CDR2 YDSYNSRV. The V and J ends lost 6 bases and 5 bases, in that order; junction bases with no gene match: 7. The CDR3 is made up of 12 amino acids. The CDR3 region has the DNA TGTGCCACCTGGCCCAAGGATTATAAGAAACTCTTT. Protein product: CATWPKDYKKLF.

Turning to this clone: TCRdb records a much larger clone's protein for this DNA, with a difference at residue 7 that likely arises from a read error; the protein given is the translation of the DNA. This rearrangement joins TRGV3 to TRGJ1 or TRGJ2. As TCRdb names no J gene, one was assigned here on the basis of a DNA match to germline. Germline CDR1 reads VTNTFY; CDR2 reads YDVSTARD (reference sequence). J lost 8 bases, V lost 3 bases, and 7 bases had no gene match. The CDR3 is 12 residues long. The CDR3 sequence is CATWDRHNKKLF. In DNA form, the CDR3 reads TGTGCCACCTGGGACCGCCACAATAAGAAACTCTTT.

This clone has at least ten counts. The rearrangement links TRGV2 to TRGJ1 or TRGJ2. TCRdb records no J gene; here it was assigned by comparing the DNA to germline. The CDR3 totals 17 residues. J was trimmed by 4 bases and V by 0 bases; bases with no gene match: 15. Germline V CDR1 and CDR2: EGSNGY, YDSYNSKV. Here the CDR3 DNA reads TGTGCCACCTGGGACGGGCCATATCGACGGATGTATTATAAGAAACTCTTT. Its protein product is CATWDGPYRRMYYKKLF.

This clone is categorized as medium-sized (0.01 to 0.1%). The chain has TRGV8 and TRGJ1 or TRGJ2. The V gene end was trimmed by 10 bases and the J gene end by 12 bases; junction bases not matched to a gene: 9. Germline CDR1 VENAVY, CDR2 YDSYNSRV. The CDR3 extends over 9 amino acids. The DNA for the CDR3 is TGTGCCACGGGGGCCCCGAAACTCTTT. Translation: CATGAPKLF.

This clone is medium-sized. The chain links TRGV11 to TRGJP1. TCRdb does not report a J gene; here it was assigned by matching the DNA to germline references. TRGV11 is an open reading frame, and its role is uncertain. Trimming removed 2 bases from V and 9 bases from J; junction bases left unmatched: 9. The CDR3 runs to 15 residues. The CDR3 region has the DNA TGTGCCTGCTGGATTAGGCCCGCTACTCGTTGGTTCAAGATATTT. Protein product: CACWIRPATRWFKIF.

This clone is medium-sized in the sample. The genes are TRGV3 and TRGJ1 or TRGJ2. TCRdb supplies no J gene; here it was assigned by aligning the nucleotide sequence to germline. The CDR3 totals 15 residues. The junction had 13 bases not matched to a gene; V was cut back by 0 bases and J by 8 bases. Germline assignment: CDR1 VTNTFY and CDR2 YDVSTARD (reference sequence). The CDR3 reads CATWDRPLRYDKKLF. Written as DNA, the CDR3 is TGTGCCACCTGGGACAGGCCCCTTAGGTACGATAAGAAACTCTTT.

By share, this clone counts as medium-sized. TCRdb's listed protein matches a much larger clone and diverges from this DNA's translation at residue 4, likely through a read error; the protein shown comes from the DNA. The chain uses TRGV9 and TRGJ1 or TRGJ2. TCRdb supplies no J gene; here it was assigned by aligning the nucleotide sequence to germline. From germline, CDR1 is GITISATS and CDR2 ISYDGTV (reference sequence). After removal of 9 bases from V and 12 bases from J, the junction contained 8 bases not matched to a gene. This CDR3 comprises 9 residues. In DNA form, the CDR3 reads TGTGCCTTGGGGAGGGGGAAACTCTTT. Translated, it gives CALGRGKLF.

A word on this clone: This likely reflects a read error, since a far larger clone is one base away. The CDR3 coding sequence is TGTGCTGCGTGGGATACCACTGGTTGGTTCAAGCTATTT. Its translation is CAAWDTTGWFKLF. The V gene is listed as TRGV10; no J gene was called. TRGV10 is treated as an ORF (open reading frame) with a function not yet certain. CDR3 length equals 13 residues.

As regards this clone: Since a far larger clone is one base different, this is likely a read error. The chain uses TRGV10 and TRGJ1 or TRGJ2. The J gene, absent from TCRdb, was called here by matching the DNA to germline. TRGV10 is an open reading frame, and its role is uncertain. Trimming cost V 8 bases and J 6 bases; bases outside gene matches: 29. This CDR3 contains 19 residues. CDR3 residues: CAAWDKDWIPSAVGYKKLF. As DNA, the CDR3 is TGTGCTGCGTGGGATAAGGACTGGATACCATCCGCGGTAGGTTATAAGAAACTCTTT.

By its share, this clone is medium-sized. The CDR3 sequence is CATWDGLGSDWIKTF. The DNA of the CDR3 is TGTGCCACCTGGGACGGCCTGGGTAGTGATTGGATCAAGACGTTT. V usage is TRGV2 and J usage is TRGJP2. The J gene, missing from TCRdb, was assigned here through DNA to germline matching. Germline assignment: CDR1 EGSNGY and CDR2 YDSYNSKV. The CDR3 is made up of 15 amino acids. The V and J ends lost 1 base and 3 bases, in that order; junction bases with no gene match: 5.

This clone is labeled as medium-sized. This chain uses TRGV4 with TRGJ1 or TRGJ2. TCRdb is silent on the J gene; assignment here came from matching the DNA to germline. The CDR3 length is 12 residues. Trimming at V came to 3 bases and at J to 5 bases, leaving 4 bases not matched to a gene. The germline V gene encodes CDR1 EGSTGY and CDR2 YDSYTSSV. CDR3 in amino acids: CATWDSDYKKLF. The CDR3 DNA reads as TGTGCCACCTGGGATAGCGATTATAAGAAACTCTTT.

V and J are TRGV8 and TRGJP1. The J gene comes from matching the DNA to germline here; TCRdb lacks it. CDR3 length: 14 amino acids. The germline V gene encodes CDR1 VENAVY and CDR2 YDSYNSRV. Here the CDR3 reads CATGWCTTGWFKIF. CDR3 coding DNA: TGTGCTACCGGGTGGTGCACCACTGGTTGGTTCAAGATATTT.